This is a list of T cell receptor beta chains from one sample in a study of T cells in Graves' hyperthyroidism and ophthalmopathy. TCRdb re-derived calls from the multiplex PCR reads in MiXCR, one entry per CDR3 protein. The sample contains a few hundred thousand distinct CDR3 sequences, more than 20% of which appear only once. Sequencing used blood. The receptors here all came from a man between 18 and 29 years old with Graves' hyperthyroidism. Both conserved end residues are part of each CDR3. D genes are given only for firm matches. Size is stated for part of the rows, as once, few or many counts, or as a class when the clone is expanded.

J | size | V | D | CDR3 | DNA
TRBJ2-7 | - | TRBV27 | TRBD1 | CASSLSPRGLIYEQYF | TGTGCCAGCAGTTTATCGCCCAGGGGGCTCATCTACGAGCAGTACTTC
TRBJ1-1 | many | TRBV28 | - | CASKLGAVNTEAFF | TGTGCCAGCAAGTTAGGGGCAGTGAACACTGAAGCTTTCTTT
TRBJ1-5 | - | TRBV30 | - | CAWSPPSRDNQPQHF | TGTGCCTGGAGTCCCCCCTCGAGGGACAATCAGCCCCAGCATTTT
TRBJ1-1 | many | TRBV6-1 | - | CASSEVRNTEAFF | TGTGCCAGCAGTGAAGTCAGGAACACTGAAGCTTTCTTT
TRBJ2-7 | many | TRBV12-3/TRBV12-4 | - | CASSLTGADEQYF | TGTGCCAGCAGTTTAACAGGAGCGGACGAGCAGTACTTC
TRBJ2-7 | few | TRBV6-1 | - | CASSVFREGYEQYF | TGTGCCAGCAGTGTTTTTCGAGAGGGCTACGAGCAGTACTTC
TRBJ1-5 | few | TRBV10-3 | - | CAISESLSGPLGNQPQHF | TGTGCCATCAGTGAGTCATTGTCGGGACCCTTGGGCAATCAGCCCCAGCATTTT
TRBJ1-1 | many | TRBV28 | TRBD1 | CASSPQGQAFF | TGTGCCAGCAGTCCACAGGGGCAAGCTTTCTTT
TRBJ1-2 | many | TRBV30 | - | CAWNPLGIGDGYGYTF | TGTGCCTGGAACCCCCTCGGCATAGGGGACGGCTATGGCTACACCTTC
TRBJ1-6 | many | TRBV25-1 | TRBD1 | CASSGRTGGNSPLHF | TGTGCCAGCAGTGGCCGAACAGGGGGGAATTCACCCCTCCACTTT
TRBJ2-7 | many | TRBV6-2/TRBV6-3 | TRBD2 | CASSYSGTNYEQYF | TGTGCCAGCAGTTACTCGGGGACTAACTACGAGCAGTACTTC
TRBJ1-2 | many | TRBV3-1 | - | CASSQEYGYGYTF | TGTGCCAGCAGCCAAGAGTACGGCTACGGCTACACCTTC
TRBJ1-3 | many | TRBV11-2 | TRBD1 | CASSPGTDGRNTIYF | TGTGCCAGCAGCCCCGGGACAGACGGTAGAAACACCATATATTTT
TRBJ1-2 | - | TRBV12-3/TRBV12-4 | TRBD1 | CASSINRGDIYGYTF | TGTGCCAGCAGTATTAACAGGGGCGATATATATGGCTACACCTTC
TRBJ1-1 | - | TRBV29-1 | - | CSAYAGTYTEAFF | TGCAGCGCGTACGCAGGGACTTACACTGAAGCTTTCTTT
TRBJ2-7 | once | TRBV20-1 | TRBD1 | CSAPTGPVSYEQYF | TGCAGTGCCCCGACAGGGCCCGTCTCCTACGAGCAGTACTTC
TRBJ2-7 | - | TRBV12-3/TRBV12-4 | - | CASMSEGVYEQYF | TGTGCCAGCATGTCAGAGGGCGTCTACGAGCAGTACTTC